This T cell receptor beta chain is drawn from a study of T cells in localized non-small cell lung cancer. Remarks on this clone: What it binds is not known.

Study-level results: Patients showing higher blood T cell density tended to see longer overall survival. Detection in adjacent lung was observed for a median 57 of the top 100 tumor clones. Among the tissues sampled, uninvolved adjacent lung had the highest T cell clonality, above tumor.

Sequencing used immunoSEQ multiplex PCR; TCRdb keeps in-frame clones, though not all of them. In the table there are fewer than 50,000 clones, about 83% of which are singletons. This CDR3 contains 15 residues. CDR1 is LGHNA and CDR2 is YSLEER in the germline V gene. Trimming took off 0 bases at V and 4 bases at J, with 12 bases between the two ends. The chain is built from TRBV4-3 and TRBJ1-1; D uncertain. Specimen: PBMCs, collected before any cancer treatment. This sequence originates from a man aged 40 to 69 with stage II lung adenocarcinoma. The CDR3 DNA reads TGCGCCAGCAGCCAAGATCGAGCGACGGGCACTGAAGCTTTCTTT. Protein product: CASSQDRATGTEAFF.